This TCR beta chain was documented in a study of shared clonotypes between healthy human individuals. Study-wide points: The study's rarefaction showed incomplete sorted-subset sequencing despite large depth. Sharing across four donors was highest in naive CD4 (roughly 5%) and lowest in memory CD8 (around 0.4%). Clonotypes not shared had lower generation probabilities than those common to all four donors.

To note about this clone: Its target is not known.

The CDR3 consists of 17 residues. Using immunoSEQ multiplex PCR, the repertoire was profiled, and TCRdb retains in-frame clones only, with some absent. Counted here are about 1 million clones, 70% to 80% occurring once; the ten biggest clones make up approximately 1.5%. The chain uses TRBV1 and TRBJ2-3; TRBD2 reflects the table's D call only, with no check against the DNA. TRBV1 is recorded as a pseudogene. The sample taken for sequencing was memory CD4+ T cells sorted from blood. The subset: CD45RA-negative fraction. The sequence was obtained from a young man in good health. CDR3 amino acids: CTSSQKLAGGVTDTQYF. In nucleotides, the CDR3 is TGCACCAGCAGCCAAAAGCTAGCGGGGGGGGTCACAGATACGCAGTATTTT.